Below, 10 T cell receptor beta chains from the same sample are listed, as sequenced in a study of T cells after yellow fever vaccination. TCRdb called the 5' RACE reads again in MiXCR, with one record for every CDR3 protein. The sample records under 600,000 distinct CDR3 sequences, roughly 13% being singletons. This specimen consisted of PBMCs, obtained on the day of the yellow fever booster vaccination. The receptors stem from a man aged 25 to 40 who received the YFV17D yellow fever vaccine.

This clonotype was seen repeatedly, ten times or more. The rearrangement uses TRBV6-2 or TRBV6-3 and TRBJ2-2, with 13 bases fitting TRBD2. The germline V gene has CDR1 MNHEY and CDR2 SVGEGT. CDR3 size: 16 residues. J was trimmed by 5 bases and V by 1 base; bases with no gene match: 1. This chain's CDR3 is CASSYLTSGRTGELFF. CDR3 nucleotides: TGTGCCAGCAGTTACTTGACTAGCGGGAGGACCGGGGAGCTGTTTTTT.

There are many counts of this clonotype. V is TRBV7-9 and J is TRBJ2-2; D might be TRBD1 or TRBD2, each matching 5 bases. V lost 5 bases and J 3 bases, leaving 16 bases between the germline ends. This CDR3 comprises 16 residues. Looked up from germline, CDR1 is SEHNR and CDR2 is FQNEAQ (reference sequence). CDR3 sequence: CASSPKLGDYTGELFF. The DNA of the CDR3 is TGTGCCAGCAGCCCAAAGTTGGGGGATTACACCGGGGAGCTGTTTTTT.

This clonotype was detected a few times. The chain couples TRBV16 to TRBJ1-5; D not certain. The CDR3 has 16 amino acids. Trimming cost V 2 bases and J 3 bases, with 14 bases left between them. Germline CDR1 reads KGHSY; CDR2 reads FQNENV. The CDR3 nucleotides are TGTGCCAGCAGCCAAGGTCGTAGCTGGGTCAATCAGCCCCAGCATTTT. Encoded protein: CASSQGRSWVNQPQHF. Using reference TRBV16 and TRBJ1-5 for the parts outside the CDR3, the full variable domain is GEEVAQTPKHLVRGEGQKAKLYCAPIKGHSYVFWYQQVLKNEFKFLISFQNENVFDETGMPKERFSAKCLPNSPCSLEIQATKLEDSAVYFCASSQGRSWVNQPQHFGDGTRLSIL.

This clonotype was detected many times. The gene calls are TRBV18 and TRBJ2-3, with D tentatively TRBD2 (6 bases). V was cut by 1 base and J by 0 bases, with 8 bases left in between. The germline gives CDR1 KGHSH, CDR2 LQKENI. CDR3 size: 15 residues. CDR3 coding DNA: TGTGCCAGCTCACCACTCGGGACTAGCACAGATACGCAGTATTTT. It codes for CASSPLGTSTDTQYF.

In its sample, this clonotype was seen a few times. The chain is built from TRBV23-1 and TRBJ2-3, with 9 positions matching TRBD1. TRBV23-1 is marked as an open reading frame, function uncertain. The CDR3 extends over 15 amino acids. V dropped 6 bases and J dropped 4; count of bases not matched to a gene: 8. The CDR3 here is CASRSVHRGPDTQYF. DNA for the CDR3: TGCGCCAGCAGGAGCGTCCACAGGGGGCCAGATACGCAGTATTTT.

This clonotype has a handful of counts. The CDR3 region is CASSEPYEQYF. The CDR3 region has the DNA TGTGCCAGCAGCGAGCCCTACGAGCAGTACTTC. This chain connects TRBV7-2 to TRBJ2-7; D unclear. V was trimmed by 5 bases and J by 2 bases, leaving 4 bases between them. Germline values: CDR1 SGHTA, CDR2 FQGNSA. The CDR3 runs 11 residues.

The chain recombines TRBV11-2 with TRBJ2-7; D remains ambiguous. Germline V gives CDR1 SGHAT, CDR2 FQNNGV. There are 12 residues in the CDR3. The V and J ends lost 0 bases and 7 bases respectively, with 7 bases between them. The CDR3 protein is CASSLERVEQYF. Written as DNA, the CDR3 is TGTGCCAGCAGCTTAGAGAGAGTGGAGCAGTACTTC.

This clonotype was observed a few times. CDR3: CASSYSGTERANTIYF. In nucleotides, the CDR3 is TGTGCCAGCAGCTATTCTGGGACAGAGAGAGCAAACACCATATATTTT. The rearrangement uses TRBV12-3 or TRBV12-4 and TRBJ1-3; 7 nucleotides line up with TRBD1. V was clipped by 6 bases and J by 6 bases; unmatched bases: 14. CDR3 length equals 16 residues.

The chain is built from TRBV5-1 and TRBJ2-7; D ambiguous. Germline V gene lookup returns CDR1 SGHRS and CDR2 YFSETQ. The germline V and J ends were trimmed by 4 bases and 3 bases, with 17 bases remaining between them. The CDR3 length is 15 residues. The CDR3 DNA reads as TGCGCCAGCAGCCCAGGCGATGTTCCCCTCTACGAGCAGTACTTC. Translating it yields CASSPGDVPLYEQYF.

This chain joins TRBV7-2 and TRBJ2-2; 13 bases agree with TRBD2. V lost 4 bases and J lost 5; bases outside the gene matches: 7. Germline CDR1 SGHTA, CDR2 FQGNSA. The length of the CDR3 is 17 residues. For the CDR3, the DNA is TGTGCCAGCAGCTCTAGGACTAGCGGGAGTAAAACCGGGGAGCTGTTTTTT. It codes for CASSSRTSGSKTGELFF.